Listed below are T cell receptor beta chains from one sample, sequenced in a study of response to subunit inactivated influenza vaccine. Each CDR3 protein is one row after TCRdb ran MiXCR on the RT-PCR reads. Seen here are 650,000 to 850,000 distinct CDR3 sequences, approximately 15% observed once, and the top ten hold 6.5% to 8.5%. The sample was PBMCs from blood, taken around two weeks before vaccination. The receptor set was obtained from a man aged 45 to 65 who received an inactivated influenza vaccine. CDR3s include the opening cysteine and the closing phenylalanine or tryptophan. A D gene is named only where the DNA matches it firmly. Clone sizes are given selectively: once, few, many, or a class where the clone is expanded.

size: NA; D: TRBD2; J: TRBJ2-2; V: TRBV2; DNA: TGTGCCAGCAGATTGGGACTAGCGGGGGGCGGGCACACCGGGGAGCTGTTTTTT; CDR3: CASRLGLAGGGHTGELFF
size: medium-sized; D: NA; J: TRBJ2-3; V: TRBV10-3; DNA: TGTGCCATCAGAGATCCAGGGACCAACACAGATACGCAGTATTTT; CDR3: CAIRDPGTNTDTQYF
size: many; D: NA; J: TRBJ2-1; V: TRBV5-1; DNA: TGCGCCAGCAGCCTGGGGTTTAACAATGAGCAGTTCTTC; CDR3: CASSLGFNNEQFF
size: NA; D: NA; J: TRBJ2-7; V: TRBV30; DNA: TGTGCCTGGGACGAGCACGGAGGGACCTACGAGCAGTACTTC; CDR3: CAWDEHGGTYEQYF
size: NA; D: NA; J: TRBJ2-2; V: TRBV9; DNA: TGTGCCAGCAGCGTTTCCTTAGCGGCCACCGGGGAGCTGTTTTTT; CDR3: CASSVSLAATGELFF
size: few; D: NA; J: TRBJ2-5; V: TRBV5-1; DNA: TGCGCCAGCAGCTTGAGCCCGGAGACGACCCAGTACTTC; CDR3: CASSLSPETTQYF
size: few; D: NA; J: TRBJ2-1; V: TRBV6-2/TRBV6-3; DNA: TGTGCCAGCAGTCAGGACCCCTACTTCTCCCACAATGAGCAGTTCTTC; CDR3: CASSQDPYFSHNEQFF
size: NA; D: NA; J: TRBJ1-1; V: TRBV10-3; DNA: TGTGCCATCGGGGGGCAGGTGGACACTGAAGCTTTCTTT; CDR3: CAIGGQVDTEAFF
size: few; D: NA; J: TRBJ1-3; V: TRBV4-2; DNA: TGTGCCAGCAGCCAAGAGGTGGGGGTCTCTGGAAACACCATATATTTT; CDR3: CASSQEVGVSGNTIYF
size: NA; D: NA; J: TRBJ2-4; V: TRBV6-1; DNA: TGTGCCAGCAGTGAAAGGTATTCGGAGAGCAACATTCAGTACTTC; CDR3: CASSERYSESNIQYF
size: NA; D: TRBD1; J: TRBJ2-7; V: TRBV7-8; DNA: TGTGCCAGCAGCTTTTTAACAGCCGGGACAGGGTCCGACGAGCAGTACTTC; CDR3: CASSFLTAGTGSDEQYF
size: few; D: TRBD1; J: TRBJ2-5; V: TRBV6-1; DNA: TGTGCCAGCAGCCATGGACAGGAGCTCCAAGAGACCCAGTACTTC; CDR3: CASSHGQELQETQYF
size: many; D: TRBD1; J: TRBJ2-7; V: TRBV4-1; DNA: TGCGCCAGCAGCCCCGGACAGGGCTTCTCCTACGAGCAGTACTTC; CDR3: CASSPGQGFSYEQYF
size: few; D: NA; J: TRBJ2-1; V: TRBV5-1; DNA: TGCGCCAGCAGCTTGGGTCTGGACAGCTACAATGAGCAGTTCTTC; CDR3: CASSLGLDSYNEQFF
size: many; D: NA; J: TRBJ1-1; V: TRBV6-4; DNA: TGTGCCAGCAGTGAGAGTCGACTGAACACTGAAGCTTTCTTT; CDR3: CASSESRLNTEAFF
size: many; D: NA; J: TRBJ2-2; V: TRBV7-2; DNA: TGTGCCAGCAGCTACCGACGGAACACCGGGGAGCTGTTTTTT; CDR3: CASSYRRNTGELFF
size: NA; D: TRBD1; J: TRBJ2-7; V: TRBV6-1; DNA: TGTGCCAGCAGTGAAGTCCTCGGGACAGAATTCTCCTACGAGCAGTACTTC; CDR3: CASSEVLGTEFSYEQYF
size: NA; D: NA; J: TRBJ2-4; V: TRBV12-3/TRBV12-4; DNA: TGTGCCAGCAGTCTTGATGGGACAACCAAAAACATTCAGTACTTC; CDR3: CASSLDGTTKNIQYF
size: NA; D: NA; J: TRBJ2-2; V: TRBV20-1; DNA: TGCAGTGCCGCCGGTGGGGGGCCGAAGACCGGGGAGCTGTTTTTT; CDR3: CSAAGGGPKTGELFF
size: few; D: NA; J: TRBJ1-1; V: TRBV5-6; DNA: TGTGCCAGCAGCGGTTGGACGGCCGTGAGCACTGAAGCTTTCTTT; CDR3: CASSGWTAVSTEAFF
size: NA; D: NA; J: TRBJ2-4; V: TRBV7-2; DNA: TGTGCCAGCAGCTTAGAAGGAAGTAATGACATTCAGTACTTC; CDR3: CASSLEGSNDIQYF
size: NA; D: NA; J: TRBJ2-3; V: TRBV4-1; DNA: TGCGCCAGCAGCACGACTGCGGATACGCAGTATTTT; CDR3: CASSTTADTQYF
size: few; D: NA; J: TRBJ2-1; V: TRBV5-1; DNA: TGCGCCAGCAGCTTGGAAGGTCCTCCTCTCGATGAGCAGTTCTTC; CDR3: CASSLEGPPLDEQFF
size: NA; D: NA; J: TRBJ1-1; V: TRBV4-1; DNA: TGCGCCAGCAGCCGAACCGGGGACAACTTTAACACTGAAGCTTTCTTT; CDR3: CASSRTGDNFNTEAFF
size: few; D: TRBD1; J: TRBJ2-1; V: TRBV2; DNA: TGTGCCAGCAGTGAGTCGGGACAGCCCTACAATGAGCAGTTCTTC; CDR3: CASSESGQPYNEQFF
size: NA; D: TRBD2; J: TRBJ2-3; V: TRBV20-1; DNA: TGCAGTGCTAGAGATTCTAGCGGGAGGAGCCCTAGCACAGATACGCAGTATTTT; CDR3: CSARDSSGRSPSTDTQYF
size: few; D: NA; J: TRBJ2-7; V: TRBV20-1; DNA: TGCAGTGCTAGAGAGCAGGTTTACGAGCAGTACTTC; CDR3: CSAREQVYEQYF
size: NA; D: TRBD2; J: TRBJ2-3; V: TRBV4-2; DNA: TGTGCCAGCAGCCAAGTGGTTAGCGGGGCCTACCTTGATACGCAGTATTTT; CDR3: CASSQVVSGAYLDTQYF
size: NA; D: NA; J: TRBJ2-5; V: TRBV4-1; DNA: TGCGCCAGCAGCCCCATCCCCGGGGGACTGAAGACCCAGTACTTC; CDR3: CASSPIPGGLKTQYF
size: few; D: TRBD2; J: TRBJ2-7; V: TRBV6-1; DNA: TGTGCCAGCAGTGTAGCGGGAGGCCCCAGAGAGCAGTACTTC; CDR3: CASSVAGGPREQYF
size: few; D: TRBD2; J: TRBJ2-7; V: TRBV4-2; DNA: TGTGCCAGCAGCCAGGGGACTAGCGAGTTGTCCTACGAGCAGTACTTC; CDR3: CASSQGTSELSYEQYF
size: NA; D: TRBD2; J: TRBJ2-2; V: TRBV2; DNA: TGTGCCAGCAGAGGACTAGCGGGCGGGGAGCTGTTTTTT; CDR3: CASRGLAGGELFF
size: few; D: TRBD2; J: TRBJ2-7; V: TRBV10-2; DNA: TGCGCCAGCAGCGAGACTAGCGGCCCCTACGAGCAGTACTTC; CDR3: CASSETSGPYEQYF
size: NA; D: NA; J: TRBJ1-1; V: TRBV10-3; DNA: TGTGCCATCAGTGATGGGGGAGGGGACACTGAAGCTTTCTTT; CDR3: CAISDGGGDTEAFF
size: NA; D: NA; J: TRBJ2-1; V: TRBV15; DNA: TGTGCCACCAGCTCGGGTGGCGGGGGCGCCGCTGAGCAGTTCTTC; CDR3: CATSSGGGGAAEQFF
size: NA; D: TRBD1; J: TRBJ1-2; V: TRBV27; DNA: TGTGCCAGCCGTCTAACTCAGGGGGCGGCTGGCTACACCTTC; CDR3: CASRLTQGAAGYTF
size: NA; D: NA; J: TRBJ1-2; V: TRBV5-6; DNA: TGTGCCAGCAGCTTGTTTCCGGAGAACTATGGCTACACCTTC; CDR3: CASSLFPENYGYTF
size: few; D: NA; J: TRBJ1-6; V: TRBV27; DNA: TGTGCCAGCAGCACCGACCCTCTGGGGTATTCACCCCTCCACTTT; CDR3: CASSTDPLGYSPLHF
size: few; D: TRBD1; J: TRBJ1-6; V: TRBV12-3/TRBV12-4; DNA: TGTGCCAGCAGTTTGGGGGACAGGGGACCCCTCCACTTT; CDR3: CASSLGDRGPLHF
size: NA; D: NA; J: TRBJ2-3; V: TRBV18; DNA: TGTGCCAGCTCACCACCGGGTTCCCCGAAGCGGGTTGACACAGATACGCAGTATTTT; CDR3: CASSPPGSPKRVDTDTQYF
size: many; D: NA; J: TRBJ2-1; V: TRBV4-1; DNA: TGCGCCAGCAGCCAAGAGGAGACTGTTCATGAGCAGTTCTTC; CDR3: CASSQEETVHEQFF
size: few; D: NA; J: TRBJ2-6; V: TRBV18; DNA: TGTGCCAGCTCACCACCGGGAAGCGCCTCTGGGGCCAACGTCCTGACTTTC; CDR3: CASSPPGSASGANVLTF
size: NA; D: NA; J: TRBJ1-1; V: TRBV5-1; DNA: TGCGCCAGCAGCCGGAACCCGGCAGAAGCTTTCTTT; CDR3: CASSRNPAEAFF
size: NA; D: TRBD1; J: TRBJ2-5; V: TRBV5-6; DNA: TGTGCCAGCAGCTTGGGACAGGGGAGTTGGGAGACCCAGTACTTC; CDR3: CASSLGQGSWETQYF
size: NA; D: NA; J: TRBJ1-3; V: TRBV4-3; DNA: TGCGCCAGCAGCCAAGTTGTTACGGCAGGGATCGGAAACACCATATATTTT; CDR3: CASSQVVTAGIGNTIYF
size: many; D: TRBD1; J: TRBJ2-7; V: TRBV12-3/TRBV12-4; DNA: TGTGCCAGCAGTTTCGGACAGGGGCCCTACGAGCAGTACTTC; CDR3: CASSFGQGPYEQYF
size: few; D: TRBD1; J: TRBJ1-6; V: TRBV6-2/TRBV6-3; DNA: TGTGCCAGCAGTTACGATTGGGGACAGGTCGCCTCCTATAATTCACCCCTCCACTTT; CDR3: CASSYDWGQVASYNSPLHF
size: NA; D: NA; J: TRBJ1-5; V: TRBV12-3/TRBV12-4; DNA: TGTGCCAGCAGCGAACGTGCCTTAGCCGGCAGGAATCAGCCCCAGCATTTT; CDR3: CASSERALAGRNQPQHF
size: many; D: TRBD1; J: TRBJ2-1; V: TRBV3-1; DNA: TGTGCCAGCAGCCTGACAGGGCGGGAGCAGTTCTTC; CDR3: CASSLTGREQFF
size: NA; D: TRBD1; J: TRBJ2-3; V: TRBV20-1; DNA: TGCAGTGCTGGGACAGGGGAGGTGGATACGCAGTATTTT; CDR3: CSAGTGEVDTQYF
size: few; D: NA; J: TRBJ2-1; V: TRBV29-1; DNA: TGCAGCGTTGTCGGCGCAGTGTCTAACAATGAGCAGTTCTTC; CDR3: CSVVGAVSNNEQFF
size: NA; D: NA; J: TRBJ2-1; V: TRBV5-1; DNA: TGCGCCAGCAGCTTGTTGGGGGGGGCAGGGCTCGATGAGCAGTTCTTC; CDR3: CASSLLGGAGLDEQFF
size: few; D: NA; J: TRBJ2-1; V: TRBV11-2; DNA: TGTGCCAGCAGCTTAGACCCGGGACGCCGGAGCTCCTACAATGAGCAGTTCTTC; CDR3: CASSLDPGRRSSYNEQFF
size: few; D: NA; J: TRBJ1-5; V: TRBV7-9; DNA: TGTGCCACGGGGGTGGGTGGGAGCAATCAGCCCCAGCATTTT; CDR3: CATGVGGSNQPQHF